This T cell receptor beta chain was identified in a study of blood T cell repertoires in COVID-19. V gave up 2 bases and J gave up 3 bases; unmatched junction bases: 0. Germline CDR1 is MNHNY and CDR2 is SVGAGI (reference sequence). The CDR3 is made up of 13 amino acids. Generated by immunoSEQ multiplex PCR, the TCRdb table keeps only in-frame clones and is missing some. The sample contains under 200,000 clones, approximately 84% of which appear only once. The chain couples TRBV6-6 to TRBJ1-2, with 7 nucleotides matching TRBD1. The sample comprised peripheral blood. The source of this sequence is a man aged 18 to 30 with active or convalescent COVID-19. CDR3 in DNA: TGTGCCAGCAGTTACGGGACAGACTATGGCTACACCTTC. Residues: CASSYGTDYGYTF.